This T cell receptor beta chain was identified during a study of PD-1 blockade in classical Hodgkin lymphoma. Study-wide results and caveats: The drivers behind the repertoire differences, possibly disease activity or prior therapy, remain undefined. Diminished baseline TCR diversity has been reported in newly diagnosed patients relative to healthy donors.

Time point given: newly diagnosed, previously untreated cHL patient sample. The study purified CD4+ T cells from thawed PBMCs using magnetic negative selection. PBMCs representing newly diagnosed, untreated classical Hodgkin lymphoma functioned as the comparison. TCRdb keeps only in-frame clones here, not all; method: immunoSEQ multiplex PCR. The data show fewer than 30,000 clones, more than 80% seen once. Points on this clone: Its antigen is still unknown.

Germline V gene lookup returns CDR1 MGHDK and CDR2 SYGVNS. V lost 3 bases and J 1 base, leaving 13 bases between the germline ends. The CDR3 covers 15 residues. The sample comprised CD4+ T cells from blood. The sequence came from a human donor with classical Hodgkin lymphoma. The J gene is TRBJ2-7, the V gene TRBV25-1, with D tentatively TRBD1 or TRBD2 (5 bases each). Written as DNA, the CDR3 is TGTGCCAGCAGTGAGATGGGGACGGGGTCCTACGAGCAGTACTTC. It is translated as CASSEMGTGSYEQYF.